This TCR beta chain was captured by sequencing in a study of T cell repertoires in cytomegalovirus infection. Study-wide background: Matching HLA type, along with CMV infection, was indicated by public TCR beta signatures. Study findings and constraints: Pooled public TCR beta family frequency picked out CMV carriers with the relevant HLA. Dominating the ex vivo response were TCR beta clonotypes that were CMV-specific and HLA-C-restricted.

The CDR3 runs 14 residues. Trimming pared 8 bases from V and 3 bases from J, leaving 14 bases between. The germline CDR1 and CDR2 sequences are LGHNT and FRNRAP. Of note for this clonotype: The target antigen is unknown. This could be a read error, since a much larger clone is one nucleotide away.

Each CDR3 protein is one row after TCRdb ran MiXCR on the reads. The table lists about 450,000 distinct CDR3 sequences, approximately 30% of them singletons. Material: PBMCs. The V and J genes are TRBV12-5 and TRBJ1-5, with D unresolved. The receptor was derived from a human donor in good health (CMV status not recorded). Some clones in this sample may be carry-over from other donors' samples. The CDR3 loop reads CASFFGRSNQPQHF. The CDR3 region has the DNA TGTGCTAGTTTTTTTGGACGGTCCAATCAGCCCCAGCATTTT.